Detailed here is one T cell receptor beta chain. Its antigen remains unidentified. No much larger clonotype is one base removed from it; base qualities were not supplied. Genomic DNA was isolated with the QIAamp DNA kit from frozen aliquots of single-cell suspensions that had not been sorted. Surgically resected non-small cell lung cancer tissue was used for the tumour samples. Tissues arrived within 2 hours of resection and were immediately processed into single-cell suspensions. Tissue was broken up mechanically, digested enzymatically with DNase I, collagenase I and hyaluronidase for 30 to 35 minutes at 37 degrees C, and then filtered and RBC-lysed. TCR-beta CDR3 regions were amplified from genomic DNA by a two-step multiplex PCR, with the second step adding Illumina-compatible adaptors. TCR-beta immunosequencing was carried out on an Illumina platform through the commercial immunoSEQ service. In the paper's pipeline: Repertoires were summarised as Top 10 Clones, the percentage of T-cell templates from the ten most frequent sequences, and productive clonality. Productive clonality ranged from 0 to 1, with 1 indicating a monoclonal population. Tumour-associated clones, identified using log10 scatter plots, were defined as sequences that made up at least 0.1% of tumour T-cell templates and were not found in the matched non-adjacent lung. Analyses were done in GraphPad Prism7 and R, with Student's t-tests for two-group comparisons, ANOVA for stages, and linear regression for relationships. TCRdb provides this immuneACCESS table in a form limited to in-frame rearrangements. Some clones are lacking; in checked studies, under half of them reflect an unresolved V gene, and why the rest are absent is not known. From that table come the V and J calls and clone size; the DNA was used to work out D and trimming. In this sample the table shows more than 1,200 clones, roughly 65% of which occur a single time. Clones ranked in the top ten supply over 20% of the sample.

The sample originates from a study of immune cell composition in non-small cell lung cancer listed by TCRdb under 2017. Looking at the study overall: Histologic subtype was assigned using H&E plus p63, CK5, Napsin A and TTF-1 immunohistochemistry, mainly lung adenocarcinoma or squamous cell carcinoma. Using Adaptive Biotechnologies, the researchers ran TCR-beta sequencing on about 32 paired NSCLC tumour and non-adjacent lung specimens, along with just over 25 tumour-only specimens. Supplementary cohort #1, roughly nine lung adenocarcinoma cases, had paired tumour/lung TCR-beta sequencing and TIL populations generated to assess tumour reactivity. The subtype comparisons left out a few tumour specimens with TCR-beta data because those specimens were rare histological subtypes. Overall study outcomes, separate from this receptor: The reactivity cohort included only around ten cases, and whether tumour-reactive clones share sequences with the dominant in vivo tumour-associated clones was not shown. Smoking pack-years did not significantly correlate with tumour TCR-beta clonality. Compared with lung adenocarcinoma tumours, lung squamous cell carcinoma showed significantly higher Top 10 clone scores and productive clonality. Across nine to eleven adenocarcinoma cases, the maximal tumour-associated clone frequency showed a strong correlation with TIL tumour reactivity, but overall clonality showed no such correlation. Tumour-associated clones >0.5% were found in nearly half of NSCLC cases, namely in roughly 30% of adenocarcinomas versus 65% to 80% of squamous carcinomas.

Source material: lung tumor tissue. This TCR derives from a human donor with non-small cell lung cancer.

The CDR3 sequence is CASTGDRNTEAFF. The bases are TGTGCCAGCACCGGGGACAGGAACACTGAAGCTTTCTTT. The rearrangement joined TRBV2 to TRBJ1-1, and 7 junction bases match TRBD1. V lost 7 bases and J lost 1 base, and the count of bases not matched to a germline gene is 3. For CDR1 and CDR2, the germline V gene lists SNHLY and FYNNEI. The CDR3 contains 13 residues, cysteine and phenylalanine counted. Only the CDR3 region is kept as DNA, spanning 39 bases read in frame from base 1.